This note documents a single T cell receptor beta chain sequence. This record belongs to a study of T cell changes during pregnancy in multiple sclerosis. Repertoires were generated with immunoSEQ multiplex PCR, while TCRdb's copy carries only in-frame clones and drops some. The profile covers about 42,000 clones, with about 91% appearing a single time and about 0.73% taken by the ten largest. Germline V lookup: CDR1 MNHNS, CDR2 SASEGT. The CDR3 contains 15 residues. Trimming left V 3 bases short and J 0 bases short, with 8 bases between. This TCR derives from a female donor with multiple sclerosis, enrolled in a pregnancy study. This sequence joins TRBV6-1 and TRBJ2-2, with D perhaps TRBD1 (6 bases). This material consisted of CD4+ T cells from peripheral blood mononuclear cells, taken before pregnancy. Here the CDR3 DNA reads TGTGCCAGCAGTGAGACAGGACCGAACACCGGGGAGCTGTTTTTT. The encoded protein is CASSETGPNTGELFF.